This TCR beta chain was profiled in a study of control samples from healthy donors and cancer patients. The assay was immunoSEQ multiplex PCR, and TCRdb's table has in-frame clones only and misses some. This sample has 90,000 to 140,000 clones; 83% occur once, and the top ten carry less than 15%. This clone has a handful of counts. What was sequenced was blood. The TCR was taken from a woman between 50 and 59 years old in good health.

CDR3 sequence: CASRRGGQGATGELFF. The CDR3 coding sequence is TGTGCCAGTAGACGAGGGGGACAGGGAGCCACCGGGGAGCTGTTTTTT. The chain has TRBV19 and TRBJ2-2, with TRBD1 identical over 9 bases. Germline-derived CDR1 and CDR2 are LNHDA and SQIVND (reference sequence). With 6 bases clipped from V and 4 bases from J, the junction kept 9 bases outside the gene matches. This CDR3 is 16 amino acids long.